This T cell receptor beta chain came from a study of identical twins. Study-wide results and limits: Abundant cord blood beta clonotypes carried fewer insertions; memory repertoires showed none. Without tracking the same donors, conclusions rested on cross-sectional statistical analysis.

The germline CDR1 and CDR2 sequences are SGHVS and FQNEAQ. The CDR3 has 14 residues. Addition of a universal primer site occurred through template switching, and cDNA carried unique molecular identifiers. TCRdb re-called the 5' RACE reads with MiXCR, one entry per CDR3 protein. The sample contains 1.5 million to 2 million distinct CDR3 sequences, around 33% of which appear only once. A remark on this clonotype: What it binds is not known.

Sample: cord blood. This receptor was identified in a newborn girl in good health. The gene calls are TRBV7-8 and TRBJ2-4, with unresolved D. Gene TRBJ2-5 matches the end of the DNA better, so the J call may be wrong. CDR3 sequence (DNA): TGTGCCAGCAGTCAAACCCCTAGTAGGGAGACCCAGTACTTC. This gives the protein CASSQTPSRETQYF.